These 19 T cell receptor beta chains originate from one sample sequenced in a study of blood T cell repertoires in COVID-19 (dated by TCRdb to 2019 to 2021). The library was produced with the immunoSEQ multiplex PCR assay. Entries here come from immuneACCESS through TCRdb and include only in-frame sequences with V and J called. Some clones fail to appear in such tables; in the studies checked, an unresolved V gene covers under half of the shortfall, and the cause of the remainder is unknown. The sample table contains roughly 250,000 clones; only one count was recorded for about nine tenths of them. The top ten constitute about 10% of the sample. Sequencing was carried out using peripheral blood. Receptor source: a man between 40 and 49 years old who had recovered from COVID-19.

The chain combines TRBV5-4 with TRBJ2-7; no firm D call. Trimming stripped 4 bases from V and 1 base from J, with 15 bases between. The germline gives CDR1 SGHNT, CDR2 YYREEE (reference sequence). The length of the CDR3 is 15 residues. The CDR3 reads CASSPTGDGSYEQYF. CDR3 DNA: TGTGCCAGCAGCCCTACCGGAGATGGTTCCTACGAGCAGTACTTC.

The V and J genes are TRBV6-6 and TRBJ1-1; unclear D gene. Per the germline V gene, CDR1 is MNHNY and CDR2 is SVGAGI (reference sequence). This CDR3 has 15 amino acids. The V gene lost 0 bases and the J gene lost 1 base, with 9 bases spanning the gap. CDR3 DNA sequence: TGTGCCAGCAGTTACTCGTGGGAGCCGAACACTGAAGCTTTCTTT. It yields the protein CASSYSWEPNTEAFF.

The chain links TRBV27 to TRBJ2-7; D is possibly TRBD1 (5 bases). V lost 5 bases and J 3 bases, leaving 11 bases between the germline ends. Germline V gives CDR1 MNHEY, CDR2 SMNVEV (reference sequence). This CDR3 comprises 13 residues. CDR3 in DNA: TGTGCCAGCAGTATATGGGGCAGCTACGAGCAGTACTTC. Protein: CASSIWGSYEQYF.

J is TRBJ2-1 and V is TRBV9, with 8 bases fitting TRBD2. The CDR3 runs to 16 residues. The germline gives CDR1 SGDLS, CDR2 YYNGEE. V shed 4 bases and J 5 bases; nucleotides not matched to a gene: 11. DNA for the CDR3: TGTGCCAGCAGCCCTCGAACAGCGGGAGTTGACAATGAGCAGTTCTTC. Protein sequence: CASSPRTAGVDNEQFF.

The chain joins TRBV19 to TRBJ1-5, with a weak D call TRBD1 (6 bases). The ends were cut back, 9 bases at V and 0 bases at J, with 9 bases in the middle. CDR3 length: 13 residues. Germline CDR1 is LNHDA and CDR2 is SQIVND (reference sequence). CDR3 loop: CASADSSNQPQHF. The CDR3 coding sequence is TGTGCCAGCGCGGACAGTAGCAATCAGCCCCAGCATTTT.

J is TRBJ1-5 and V is TRBV27, with D hard to call. Germline CDR1 MNHEY, CDR2 SMNVEV (reference sequence). The CDR3 is 14 residues long. The V and J ends lost 3 bases and 6 bases respectively, with 12 bases between them. Written as DNA, the CDR3 is TGTGCCAGCAGTTTCGAGGGCTTCCGTCAGCCCCAGCATTTT. This codes for CASSFEGFRQPQHF.

The chain has TRBV10-2 and TRBJ1-5; no firm D call. CDR1 WSHSY and CDR2 SAAADI come from the germline V gene. Deletions cut 3 bases from V and 5 bases from J, with 5 bases between. This CDR3 has 12 residues. CDR3 DNA: TGCGCCAGCAGTGAATCATATCAGCCCCAGCATTTT. It yields the protein CASSESYQPQHF.

The chain joins TRBV7-9 to TRBJ2-2; tentatively, D is TRBD2 (5 bases). V shed 7 bases and J shed 5 bases, with 14 bases lying between them. CDR1 and CDR2 (germline): SEHNR, FQNEAQ (reference sequence). The CDR3 length is 14 residues. CDR3: CASTSRRLTGELFF. The DNA of the CDR3 is TGTGCCAGCACCTCGAGGAGGTTGACCGGGGAGCTGTTTTTT.

The gene calls are TRBV7-9 and TRBJ2-3; the match to TRBD2 covers 14 bases. CDR3 length: 17 residues. The V gene end was trimmed by 5 bases and the J gene end by 2 bases; junction bases not matched to a gene: 6. The germline V gene encodes CDR1 SEHNR and CDR2 FQNEAQ (reference sequence). As DNA, the CDR3 is TGTGCCAGCAGCCAAGGGACTAGCGGGGGTGACACAGATACGCAGTATTTT. It yields the protein CASSQGTSGGDTDTQYF.

The V call is TRBV5-1, the J call TRBJ2-5, with D possibly TRBD2 on 5 matching bases. Trimming left V 6 bases short and J 5 bases short, with 8 bases between. The CDR3 runs to 11 residues. From germline, CDR1 is SGHRS and CDR2 YFSETQ. CDR3: CASTPGETQYF. CDR3 nucleotide sequence: TGCGCCAGCACCCCGGGGGAGACCCAGTACTTC. Complete variable domain (other parts from reference TRBV5-1 and TRBJ2-5): KAGVTQTPRYLIKTRGQQVTLSCSPISGHRSVSWYQQTPGQGLQFLFEYFSETQRNKGNFPGRFSGRQFSNSRSEMNVSTLELGDSALYLCASTPGETQYFGPGTRLLVL.

This chain connects TRBV12-3 or TRBV12-4 to TRBJ1-2; D may be TRBD1 (6 bases). This CDR3 contains 13 residues. The V gene lost 5 bases and the J gene lost 7 bases, with 14 bases spanning the gap. CDR3 protein: CASSPDRSLGYTF. The CDR3 DNA reads TGTGCCAGCAGTCCGGACAGATCCCTTGGCTACACCTTC.

The CDR3 loop is CLALRLGSYNEQFF. CDR3 DNA: TGTCTCGCTTTGAGACTAGGATCTTACAATGAGCAGTTCTTC. The chain links TRBV6-5 to TRBJ2-1, with D perhaps matching TRBD2 (6 bases). CDR1 is MNHEY and CDR2 is SVGAGI in the germline V gene. The CDR3 spans 14 residues.

A note on this clone: A junction boundary mismatches the germline segment, possibly from a read error. This chain links TRBV5-1 with TRBJ2-1; perhaps TRBD1 as D (6 bases). This CDR3 spans 12 amino acids. Germline values: CDR1 SGHRS, CDR2 YFSETQ. The CDR3 bases are TGCGCCAGCAGCTCCCCGGGACATGAGAAGTTCTTC. This sequence encodes CASSSPGHEKFF. The entire variable domain, with the rest obtained from reference TRBV5-1 and TRBJ2-1, is as follows: KAGVTQTPRYLIKTRGQQVTLSCSPISGHRSVSWYQQTPGQGLQFLFEYFSETQRNKGNFPGRFSGRQFSNSRSEMNVSTLELGDSALYLCASSSPGHEKFFGPGTRLTVL.

V gene TRBV2 combines with J gene TRBJ1-4; no clear D gene. CDR1 is SNHLY, CDR2 FYNNEI, per germline. CDR3 length: 15 amino acids. Trimming took 0 bases from V and 8 from J, leaving 13 bases between them. The CDR3 region has the DNA TGTGCCAGCAGTGAAGCGCTTAGGACTGCCGAAAAACTGTTTTTT. The encoded protein is CASSEALRTAEKLFF.

This clone was picked up one time. The chain uses TRBV6-5 and TRBJ2-7; tentative D call: TRBD2 (6 bases). Germline loops: CDR1 MNHEY, CDR2 SVGAGI. Trimming cost V 8 bases and J 5 bases, with 19 bases left between them. This CDR3 region has 14 residues. DNA for the CDR3: TGTGCCAGCGCCCCCGGAGGGCCGGGGAACGAGCAGTACTTC. Its protein product is CASAPGGPGNEQYF.

The chain uses TRBV5-6 and TRBJ1-1; D is uncertain. Germline assignment: CDR1 SGHDT and CDR2 YYEEEE. The CDR3 is made up of 13 amino acids. With 6 bases removed from V and 4 bases from J, the gap between germline ends came to 13 bases. This CDR3 is CASTIAGGTEAFF. The CDR3 DNA reads as TGTGCCAGCACCATAGCGGGTGGCACTGAAGCTTTCTTT.

The chain carries TRBV11-2 and TRBJ2-7; TRBD1 agrees at 9 bases. The junction had 3 bases not matched to a gene; V was cut back by 0 bases and J by 3 bases. The CDR3 sequence is 15 residues long. The germline gives CDR1 SGHAT, CDR2 FQNNGV. CDR3 protein: CASSLERDRVYEQYF. The DNA of the CDR3 is TGTGCCAGCAGCTTAGAACGGGACAGGGTCTACGAGCAGTACTTC. Full variable domain (remainder filled in from reference TRBV11-2 and TRBJ2-7): EAGVAQSPRYKIIEKRQSVAFWCNPISGHATLYWYQQILGQGPKLLIQFQNNGVVDDSQLPKDRFSAERLKGVDSTLKIQPAKLEDSAVYLCASSLERDRVYEQYFGPGTRLTVT.

The table lists this clone with a count of one. The CDR3 DNA reads as TGTGCCAGCAGCCCTACCGGGACAGGGTACTACGAGCAGTACTTC. It specifies CASSPTGTGYYEQYF. V gene TRBV5-4 combines with J gene TRBJ2-7, with 9 bases identical to TRBD1. This CDR3 has 15 amino acids. Unmatched junction bases numbered 8, after V lost 4 bases and J lost 3 bases. CDR1 SGHNT and CDR2 YYREEE come from the germline V gene (reference sequence).

This clone was recorded a few times. The chain uses TRBV5-5 and TRBJ1-2; D possibly corresponds to TRBD1 (6 bases). The V and J ends lost 3 bases and 5 bases respectively, with 20 bases between them. The germline V gene has CDR1 SGHKS and CDR2 YYEKEE (reference sequence). The CDR3 extends over 16 amino acids. The CDR3 sequence: CASSYLTGTNPYGYTF. The DNA for the CDR3 is TGTGCCAGCAGCTACCTTACAGGGACCAATCCTTATGGCTACACCTTC.